Below are 4 T cell receptor beta chains sequenced from a single sample in a study of T cell responses to AZD1222 COVID-19 vaccine. Some clones are missing from TCRdb's copy, which holds only in-frame ones; the method was immunoSEQ multiplex PCR. The repertoire holds 150,000 to 200,000 clones, with approximately 90% as singletons. This sample comprised peripheral blood, obtained 28 days after the second AZD1222 dose. These receptors all stem from an adult who received the AZD1222 COVID-19 vaccine.

This sequence joins TRBV15 and TRBJ2-3; D remains ambiguous. V lost 9 bases and J lost 4, with 17 bases in between. Germline values: CDR1 LNHNV, CDR2 YYDKDF (reference sequence). The CDR3 sequence is 14 residues long. The CDR3 sequence is CATTDRAWADTQYF. CDR3 nucleotide sequence: TGTGCCACTACCGACCGCGCCTGGGCAGATACGCAGTATTTT.

This clone was recorded once. V usage is TRBV11-3 and J usage is TRBJ2-2; D unclear. The CDR3 contains 16 residues. Germline CDR1 and CDR2: SGHNT and YENEEA. The ends were cut back, 5 bases at V and 0 bases at J, with 13 bases in the middle. The CDR3 nucleotides are TGTGCCAGCAGCCGACGAGCGATGACGAACACCGGGGAGCTGTTTTTT. This sequence encodes CASSRRAMTNTGELFF.

The chain uses TRBV10-1 and TRBJ2-1; tentative D call: TRBD2 (7 bases). This CDR3 has 14 amino acids. Germline-derived CDR1 and CDR2 are WNHNN and SYGVQD (reference sequence). The CDR3, as DNA: TGCGCAGGTGGGGCGGGGGCCTCCTACAATGAGCAGTTCTTC. It encodes CAGGAGASYNEQFF.

A few counts support this clone. V usage is TRBV30 and J usage is TRBJ1-1; D gene ambiguous. Germline V lookup: CDR1 GTSNPN, CDR2 SVGIG (reference sequence). The CDR3 has 11 amino acids. The CDR3 protein is CAYSANTEAFF. The CDR3 region has the DNA TGTGCGTATTCAGCGAACACTGAAGCTTTCTTT.